Listed below are T cell receptor beta chains from one sample, sequenced in a study of cytomegalovirus exposure and HLA in healthy donors. The table came from immunoSEQ multiplex PCR; TCRdb's copy has only in-frame clones and leaves some out. This sample carries roughly 190,000 clones, with around 6% going to the ten biggest clones. The sequenced material came from PBMCs. The source of these receptors is a man aged 25-45 years in good health and CMV-seronegative. CDR3s include the opening cysteine and the closing phenylalanine or tryptophan. Fields, in order: CDR3 DNA, CDR3 protein, J gene, V gene, D gene. D genes are given only for firm matches.

TGTGCCAGCAGTGCCGAGGAAGTCAGCGGGATAAATACGCAGTATTTT	CASSAEEVSGINTQYF	TRBJ2-3	TRBV6-4	TRBD2
TGTGCTAGTGGTTTGGTACTGGTAGCGGGGGGGAAAGATGAGCAGTTCTTC	CASGLVLVAGGKDEQFF	TRBJ2-1	TRBV12-5	TRBD2
TGCGCCAGCAGCTTGGCTTTTCAGGGGGAGGATGAGCAGTTCTTC	CASSLAFQGEDEQFF	TRBJ2-1	TRBV5-1	-
TGTGCAAGTCGCTTAGCGCGGGGTTTTAAGGGCTGGGCTGGAAACACCATATATTTT	CASRLARGFKGWAGNTIYF	TRBJ1-3	TRBV12-2	-
TGTGCCAGCAGTTATGGGCGGGAGGGGTACGAGCAGTACTTC	CASSYGREGYEQYF	TRBJ2-7	TRBV6-5	TRBD2
TGCGCCAGCAGTGATACTAGCGGGAGTTTGTGGGGAGATACGCAGTATTTT	CASSDTSGSLWGDTQYF	TRBJ2-3	TRBV10-1	TRBD2
TGTGCCTGGAGTCGGGTTAACTATGGCTACACCTTC	CAWSRVNYGYTF	TRBJ1-2	TRBV30	-
TGTGCCATACTAGCGGCTACCTACAATGAGCAGTTCTTC	CAILAATYNEQFF	TRBJ2-1	TRBV10-3	TRBD2
TGCAGCGTTGTGACAGGGCCCGATGGCTACACCTTC	CSVVTGPDGYTF	TRBJ1-2	TRBV29-1	TRBD1
TGTGCCAGTAGGAGCGGGGGTGGGTCCTACAATGAGCAGTTCTTC	CASRSGGGSYNEQFF	TRBJ2-1	TRBV19	TRBD2
TGCGCCAGCAGTCGGACAGGGGTACTGGATACGCAGTATTTT	CASSRTGVLDTQYF	TRBJ2-3	TRBV10-1	TRBD1
TGCGCCAGCAGCCAAGAGGGGGGGACAGGATACACAGATACGCAGTATTTT	CASSQEGGTGYTDTQYF	TRBJ2-3	TRBV4-1	-
TGTGCCAGCAGCAGACAGGCCTGGAACACTGAAGCTTTCTTT	CASSRQAWNTEAFF	TRBJ1-1	TRBV11-3	-
TGCGCCAGCAGCCTCTTAGACAGTCTCTATGGCTACACCTTC	CASSLLDSLYGYTF	TRBJ1-2	TRBV5-1	-
TGCGCCAGCAGCCCCCATGAGCTAGTGAACACCGGGGAGCTGTTTTTT	CASSPHELVNTGELFF	TRBJ2-2	TRBV4-1	-
TGTGCCAGCAGCTTAGGGGCCCCAGGAAACATTCAGTACTTC	CASSLGAPGNIQYF	TRBJ2-4	TRBV7-9	-
TGTGCCAGCTCACCAGGGACAGCTGACTACTATGGCTACACCTTC	CASSPGTADYYGYTF	TRBJ1-2	TRBV18	TRBD1
TGTGCCTGGAGTGTAAGCCAGGGCGCCTACGAGCAGTACTTC	CAWSVSQGAYEQYF	TRBJ2-7	TRBV30	-
TGTGCCAGCAGTTCTGACATAAATGGCTACACCTTC	CASSSDINGYTF	TRBJ1-2	TRBV7-9	-